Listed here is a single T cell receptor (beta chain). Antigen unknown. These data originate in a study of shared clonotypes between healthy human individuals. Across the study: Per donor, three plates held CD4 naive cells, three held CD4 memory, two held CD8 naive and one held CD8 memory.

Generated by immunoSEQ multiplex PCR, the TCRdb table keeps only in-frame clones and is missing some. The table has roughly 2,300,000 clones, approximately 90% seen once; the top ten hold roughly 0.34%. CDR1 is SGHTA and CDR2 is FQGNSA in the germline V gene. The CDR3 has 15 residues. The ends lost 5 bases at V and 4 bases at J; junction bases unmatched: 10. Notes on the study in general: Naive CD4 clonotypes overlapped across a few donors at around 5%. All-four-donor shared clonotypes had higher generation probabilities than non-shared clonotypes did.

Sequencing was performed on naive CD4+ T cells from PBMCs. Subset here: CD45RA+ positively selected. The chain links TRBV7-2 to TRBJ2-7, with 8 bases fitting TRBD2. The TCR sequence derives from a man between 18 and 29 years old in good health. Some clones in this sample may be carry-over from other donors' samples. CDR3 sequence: CASSRGGGSWYEQYF. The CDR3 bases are TGTGCCAGCAGCCGGGGGGGCGGGAGTTGGTACGAGCAGTACTTC.